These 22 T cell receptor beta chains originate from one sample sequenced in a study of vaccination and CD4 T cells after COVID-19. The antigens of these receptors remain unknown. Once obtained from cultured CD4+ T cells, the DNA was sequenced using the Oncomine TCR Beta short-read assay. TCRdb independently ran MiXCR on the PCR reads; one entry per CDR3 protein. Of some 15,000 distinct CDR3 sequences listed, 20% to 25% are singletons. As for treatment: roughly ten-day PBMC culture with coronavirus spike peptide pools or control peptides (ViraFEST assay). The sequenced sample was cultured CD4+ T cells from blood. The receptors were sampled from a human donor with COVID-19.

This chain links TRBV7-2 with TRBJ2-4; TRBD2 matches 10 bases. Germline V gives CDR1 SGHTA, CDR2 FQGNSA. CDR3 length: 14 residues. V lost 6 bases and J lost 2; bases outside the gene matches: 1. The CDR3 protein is CASRLAGTKNIQYF. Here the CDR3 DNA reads TGTGCCAGCAGACTAGCGGGGACCAAAAACATTCAGTACTTC.

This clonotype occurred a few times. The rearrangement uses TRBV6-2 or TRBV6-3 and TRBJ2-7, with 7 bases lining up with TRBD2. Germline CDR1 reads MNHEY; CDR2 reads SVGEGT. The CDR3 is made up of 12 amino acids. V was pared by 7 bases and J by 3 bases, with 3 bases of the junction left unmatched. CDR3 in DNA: TGTGCCAGCAAGGGAGGGAACTACGAGCAGTACTTC. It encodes CASKGGNYEQYF.

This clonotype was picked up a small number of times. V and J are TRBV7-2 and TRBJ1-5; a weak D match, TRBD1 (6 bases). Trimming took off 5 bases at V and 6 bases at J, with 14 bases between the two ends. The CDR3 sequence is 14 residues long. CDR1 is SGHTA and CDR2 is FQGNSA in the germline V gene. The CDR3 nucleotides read TGTGCCAGCAGCGCGGTACAGGGACTTCAGCCCCAGCATTTT. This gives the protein CASSAVQGLQPQHF.

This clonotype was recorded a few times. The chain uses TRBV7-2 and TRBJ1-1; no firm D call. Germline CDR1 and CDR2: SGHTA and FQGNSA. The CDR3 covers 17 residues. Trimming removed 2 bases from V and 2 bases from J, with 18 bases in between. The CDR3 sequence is CASSLQPDTLFNTEAFF. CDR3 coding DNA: TGTGCCAGCAGCTTACAACCCGACACCCTCTTTAACACTGAAGCTTTCTTT.

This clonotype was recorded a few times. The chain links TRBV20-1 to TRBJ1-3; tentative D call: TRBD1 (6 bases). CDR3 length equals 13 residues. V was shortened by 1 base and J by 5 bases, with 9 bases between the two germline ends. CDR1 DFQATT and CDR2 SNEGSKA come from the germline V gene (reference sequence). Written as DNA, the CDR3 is TGCAGTGCTAGAGTTGGGGGGCGAAACACCATATATTTT. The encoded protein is CSARVGGRNTIYF.

The CDR3 reads CSASGGQGMEQYF. Here the CDR3 DNA reads TGCAGTGCTAGTGGGGGACAGGGGATGGAGCAGTACTTC. The chain combines TRBV20-1 with TRBJ2-7, with 10 bases identical to TRBD1. The trim removed 3 bases at V and 7 bases at J, leaving 6 bases unmatched. The germline gives CDR1 DFQATT, CDR2 SNEGSKA (reference sequence). The CDR3 consists of 13 residues.

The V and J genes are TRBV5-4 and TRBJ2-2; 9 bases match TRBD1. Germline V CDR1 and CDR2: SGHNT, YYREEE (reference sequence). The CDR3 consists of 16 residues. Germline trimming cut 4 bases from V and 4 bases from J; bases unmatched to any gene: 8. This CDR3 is CASSPPTGGGTGELFF. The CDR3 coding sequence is TGTGCCAGCAGCCCCCCAACAGGGGGCGGCACCGGGGAGCTGTTTTTT.

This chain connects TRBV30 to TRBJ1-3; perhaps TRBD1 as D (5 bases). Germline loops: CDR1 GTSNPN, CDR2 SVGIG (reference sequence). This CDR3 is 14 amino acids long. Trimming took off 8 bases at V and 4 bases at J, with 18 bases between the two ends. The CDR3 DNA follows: TGTGCCGGATCGGGACTTTTGGGGGGAAACACCATATATTTT. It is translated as CAGSGLLGGNTIYF.

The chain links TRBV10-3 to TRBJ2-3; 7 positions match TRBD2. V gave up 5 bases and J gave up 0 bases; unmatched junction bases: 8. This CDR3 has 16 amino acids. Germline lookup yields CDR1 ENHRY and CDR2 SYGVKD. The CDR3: CAISSGLVLSTDTQYF. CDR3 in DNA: TGTGCCATCAGTTCCGGACTAGTGCTTAGCACAGATACGCAGTATTTT.

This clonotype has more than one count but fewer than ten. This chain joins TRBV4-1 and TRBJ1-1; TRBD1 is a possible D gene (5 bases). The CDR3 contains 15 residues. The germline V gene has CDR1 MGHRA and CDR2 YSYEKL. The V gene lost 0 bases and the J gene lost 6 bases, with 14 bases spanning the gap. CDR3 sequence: CASSQDGQGRSEAFF. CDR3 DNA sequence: TGCGCCAGCAGCCAAGATGGCCAGGGCCGGTCTGAAGCTTTCTTT.

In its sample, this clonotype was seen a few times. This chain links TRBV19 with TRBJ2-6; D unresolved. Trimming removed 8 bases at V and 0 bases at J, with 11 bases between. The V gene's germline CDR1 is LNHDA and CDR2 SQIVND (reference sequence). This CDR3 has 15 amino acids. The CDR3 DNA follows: TGTGCCAGTTTGGATCCGGGCTCTGGGGCCAACGTCCTGACTTTC. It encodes CASLDPGSGANVLTF.

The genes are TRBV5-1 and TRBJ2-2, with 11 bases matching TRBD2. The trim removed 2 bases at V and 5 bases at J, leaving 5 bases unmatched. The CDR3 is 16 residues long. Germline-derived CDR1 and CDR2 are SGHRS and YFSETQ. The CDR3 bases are TGCGCCAGCAGCTTTGACCCTAGCGGGGGGACCGGGGAGCTGTTTTTT. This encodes CASSFDPSGGTGELFF.

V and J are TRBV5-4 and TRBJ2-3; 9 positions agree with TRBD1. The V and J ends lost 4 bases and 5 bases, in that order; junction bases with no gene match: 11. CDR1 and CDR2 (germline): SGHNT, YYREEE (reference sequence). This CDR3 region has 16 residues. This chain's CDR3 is CASSRPRQGVQDTQYF. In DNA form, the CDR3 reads TGTGCCAGCAGCCGGCCAAGACAGGGGGTGCAAGATACGCAGTATTTT.

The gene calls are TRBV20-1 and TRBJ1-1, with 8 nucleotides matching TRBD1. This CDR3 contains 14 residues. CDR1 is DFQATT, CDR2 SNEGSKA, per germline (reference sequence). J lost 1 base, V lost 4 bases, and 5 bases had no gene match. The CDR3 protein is CSATGQGWNTEAFF. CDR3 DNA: TGCAGTGCTACTGGACAGGGATGGAACACTGAAGCTTTCTTT.

CDR3 coding DNA: TGTGCCAGCAGCGTACGAGGTGGGACCTCTGAAAAACTGTTTTTT. This codes for CASSVRGGTSEKLFF. The rearrangement uses TRBV9 and TRBJ1-4, with D maybe TRBD1 (5 bases). CDR3 size: 15 residues. Germline CDR1 and CDR2: SGDLS and YYNGEE. V lost 1 base to trimming and J lost 7 bases, with 14 bases between them.

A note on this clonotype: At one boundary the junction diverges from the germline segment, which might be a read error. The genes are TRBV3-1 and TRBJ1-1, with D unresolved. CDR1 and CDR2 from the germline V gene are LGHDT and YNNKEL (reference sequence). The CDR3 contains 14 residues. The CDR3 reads CASNQDGMNTEAFF. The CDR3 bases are TGTGCCAGCAACCAAGACGGCATGAACACTGAAGCTTTCTTT. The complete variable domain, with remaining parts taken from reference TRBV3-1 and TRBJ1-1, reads DTAVSQTPKYLVTQMGNDKSIKCEQNLGHDTMYWYKQDSKKFLKIMFSYNNKELIINETVPNRFSPKSPDKAHLNLHINSLELGDSAVYFCASNQDGMNTEAFFGQGTRLTVV.

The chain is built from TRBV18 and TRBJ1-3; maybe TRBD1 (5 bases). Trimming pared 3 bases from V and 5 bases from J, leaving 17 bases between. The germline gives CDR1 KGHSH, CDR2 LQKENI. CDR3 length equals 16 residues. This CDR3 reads CASSPLSRDLRNTIYF. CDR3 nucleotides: TGTGCCAGCTCACCTCTTAGCAGGGATTTGAGAAACACCATATATTTT.

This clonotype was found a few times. The CDR3 sequence is CASRRYLAGGITDTQYF. The CDR3 DNA sequence: TGTGCCAGCAGGAGGTACCTAGCGGGGGGGATAACAGATACGCAGTATTTT. This chain uses TRBV12-3 or TRBV12-4 with TRBJ2-3; 12 bases align to TRBD2. The V segment lost 6 bases and the J segment 3 bases; nucleotides outside the gene matches: 10. The CDR3 runs 17 residues.

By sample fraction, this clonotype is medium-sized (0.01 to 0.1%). The CDR3 bases are TGTGCCAGCAGAAAGGACAGGACAAGTTCACCCCTCCACTTT. This encodes CASRKDRTSSPLHF. The chain combines TRBV6-1 with TRBJ1-6, with 7 bases matching TRBD1. The CDR3 length is 14 residues. Germline CDR1 is MNHNS and CDR2 is SASEGT. With V trimmed by 6 bases and J by 9 bases, 8 bases remained unmatched.

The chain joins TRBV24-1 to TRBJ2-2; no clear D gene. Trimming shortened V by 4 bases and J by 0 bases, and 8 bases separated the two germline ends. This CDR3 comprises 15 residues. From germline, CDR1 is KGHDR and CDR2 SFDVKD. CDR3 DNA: TGTGCCACCAGTGAGACTTACGCGAACACCGGGGAGCTGTTTTTT. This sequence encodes CATSETYANTGELFF.

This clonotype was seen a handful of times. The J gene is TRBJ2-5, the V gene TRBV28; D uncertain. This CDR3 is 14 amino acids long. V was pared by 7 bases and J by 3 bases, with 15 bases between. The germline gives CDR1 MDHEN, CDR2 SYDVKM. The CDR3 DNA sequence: TGTGCCAGCACCAATCAGAGGAAAGAAGAGACCCAGTACTTC. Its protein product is CASTNQRKEETQYF.

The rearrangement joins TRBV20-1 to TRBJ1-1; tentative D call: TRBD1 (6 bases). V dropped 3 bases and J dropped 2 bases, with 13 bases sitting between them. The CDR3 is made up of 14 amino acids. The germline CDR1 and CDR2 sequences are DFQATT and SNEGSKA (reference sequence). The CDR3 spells CSASDGQRNTEAFF. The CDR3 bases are TGCAGTGCTAGTGATGGACAGCGCAACACTGAAGCTTTCTTT.